The 9 T cell receptor beta chains below were found in one sample sequenced in a study of radiation and T cells in renal cell carcinoma. Generated by immunoSEQ multiplex PCR, the TCRdb table keeps only in-frame clones and is missing some. The data show some 80,000 clones, with around 78% seen just once and about 2.4% held by the top ten. Time point reported: blood 4 weeks post-SBRT, at nephrectomy. Treatment indicated: 15 Gy SBRT to primary tumor, nephrectomy 4 weeks later. Specimen: blood, collected from a patient whose treatment included radiotherapy and nephrectomy. The source is a woman aged 55-69 years with renal cell carcinoma.

V and J are TRBV6-4 and TRBJ2-3; TRBD2 agrees at 12 bases. The CDR3 totals 15 residues. J gave up 4 bases and V 4 bases, and 3 bases lay outside the gene matches. Germline values: CDR1 MRHNA, CDR2 SNTAGT. CDR3 nucleotides: TGTGCCAGCAGTGCGCTAGCGGGGGGGCCAGATACGCAGTATTTT. Its protein is CASSALAGGPDTQYF.

This chain links TRBV10-2 with TRBJ2-1; 8 bases map to TRBD2. The CDR3 spans 17 residues. Unmatched junction bases numbered 8, after V lost 4 bases and J lost 0 bases. Germline values: CDR1 WSHSY, CDR2 SAAADI. Written as DNA, the CDR3 is TGCGCCAGCAGTGCGCTGCTAGCGGGTAGCTCCTACAATGAGCAGTTCTTC. It is translated as CASSALLAGSSYNEQFF.

The chain employs TRBV6-4 and TRBJ2-4; D is possibly TRBD2 (6 bases). V lost 6 bases and J 14 bases, leaving 20 bases between the germline ends. CDR3 length: 13 residues. CDR1 and CDR2 (germline): MRHNA, SNTAGT. The CDR3 spells CASSREEGAAEYF. The CDR3 DNA is TGTGCCAGCAGCCGCGAGGAGGGAGCGGCCGAGTACTTC.

The chain combines TRBV7-3 with TRBJ2-5; D not resolved. This CDR3 has 15 amino acids. Trimming took 0 bases from V and 5 from J, leaving 13 bases between them. The germline gives CDR1 SGHTA, CDR2 FQGTGA. In DNA form, the CDR3 reads TGTGCCAGCAGCTTAACGGCAGGCCCCACTGAGACCCAGTACTTC. The encoded protein is CASSLTAGPTETQYF.

The chain carries TRBV5-1 and TRBJ2-4, with TRBD1 matching 8 bases. This CDR3 is 17 amino acids long. The trim removed 4 bases at V and 6 bases at J, leaving 15 bases unmatched. Germline V CDR1 and CDR2: SGHRS, YFSETQ. CDR3 nucleotides: TGCGCCAGCAGCCCGGAGGGGGACAGGCGTTATGGAAACATTCAGTACTTC. Translated: CASSPEGDRRYGNIQYF.

This chain joins TRBV7-9 and TRBJ1-1; D unresolved. Deletions cut 5 bases from V and 3 bases from J, with 13 bases between. Germline V gene lookup returns CDR1 SEHNR and CDR2 FQNEAQ (reference sequence). This CDR3 contains 14 residues. CDR3 sequence (DNA): TGTGCCAGCAGCCTAAGGTCGGTTGACACTGAAGCTTTCTTT. Translation gives CASSLRSVDTEAFF. Full variable domain (rest looked up from reference TRBV7-9 and TRBJ1-1): DTGVSQNPRHKITKRGQNVTFRCDPISEHNRLYWYRQTLGQGPEFLTYFQNEAQLEKSRLLSDRFSAERPKGSFSTLEIQRTEQGDSAMYLCASSLRSVDTEAFFGQGTRLTVV.

The genes are TRBV4-3 and TRBJ2-2, with TRBD1 as a possible D gene (5 bases). Between the trimmed V and J ends, which lost 0 bases and 6 bases, there was a span of 11 bases. CDR1 is LGHNA, CDR2 YSLEER, per germline. The CDR3 is made up of 15 amino acids. The CDR3 DNA follows: TGCGCCAGCAGCCAAGATAGGGGTATCGCCGGGGAGCTGTTTTTT. The encoded protein is CASSQDRGIAGELFF.

This clone has only a few counts. In nucleotides, the CDR3 is TGTGCCAGCAGTGCACAGATCGCAACTAATGAAAAACTGTTTTTT. It yields the protein CASSAQIATNEKLFF. The chain has TRBV25-1 and TRBJ1-4; D is uncertain. V dropped 4 bases and J dropped 0 bases, with 9 bases sitting between them. The CDR3 is 15 amino acids. Germline V gives CDR1 MGHDK, CDR2 SYGVNS.

The chain combines TRBV11-2 with TRBJ2-7, with TRBD1 matching 7 bases. V shed 5 bases, J shed 7 bases, and the junction held 11 bases outside the gene matches. The germline V gene has CDR1 SGHAT and CDR2 FQNNGV. This CDR3 has 14 residues. The CDR3 loop reads CASSQMGTVVEQYF. The CDR3 coding sequence is TGTGCCAGCAGCCAAATGGGGACAGTGGTGGAGCAGTACTTC. The variable domain in full, completed from reference TRBV11-2 and TRBJ2-7, reads EAGVAQSPRYKIIEKRQSVAFWCNPISGHATLYWYQQILGQGPKLLIQFQNNGVVDDSQLPKDRFSAERLKGVDSTLKIQPAKLEDSAVYLCASSQMGTVVEQYFGPGTRLTVT.